This T cell receptor beta chain was retrieved from a study of technical replicates of blood from a handful of donors. Repertoires were generated with immunoSEQ multiplex PCR, while TCRdb's copy carries only in-frame clones and drops some. The sample has fewer than 90,000 clones, around 94% seen once. The CDR3 consists of 14 residues. V shed 3 bases and J 5 bases; nucleotides not matched to a gene: 4. From germline, CDR1 is SGHRS and CDR2 YFSETQ. The chain links TRBV5-1 to TRBJ2-7, with TRBD1 identical over 11 bases. Sequences were obtained from T cells isolated from PBMCs. This sequence originates from a human donor in good health. The chain's CDR3 is CASSWGQGVDEQYF. The CDR3 nucleotides read TGCGCCAGCAGCTGGGGACAGGGGGTAGACGAGCAGTACTTC.